Below, one TCR beta chain is given with its context. The antigen is not known. V shed 0 bases, J shed 2 bases, and the junction held 4 bases outside the gene matches. Germline CDR1 MNHEY, CDR2 SVGAGI. CDR3 size: 16 residues. The time point here: pretreatment peripheral blood. The patients had locally advanced or metastatic urothelial carcinoma. This sample stems from a study of PD-L1 blockade in urothelial cancer. Regarding the study as a whole: Pretreatment blood TCR clonality under the median forecast improved survival.

Added to each PCR by spiking were synthetic TCR analog templates. Sequencing was performed with immunoSEQ multiplex PCR; in TCRdb, only in-frame clones are kept and a portion is missing. This table has around 70,000 clones, roughly 89% appearing once. The rearrangement uses TRBV6-5 and TRBJ2-7; TRBD2 matches at 10 bases. The sequence derives from a woman between 65 and 79 years old with urothelial cancer. The sample here was PBMCs, taken around atezolizumab (anti-PD-L1) treatment. The CDR3: CASSYSLAGDPYEQYF. The CDR3 DNA follows: TGTGCCAGCAGTTACTCTCTAGCGGGAGACCCCTACGAGCAGTACTTC.